Below are 25 T cell receptor beta chains sequenced from a single sample in a study of shared clonotypes between healthy human individuals. Data came from immunoSEQ multiplex PCR; TCRdb stores just in-frame clones and leaves some out. The table lists more than 2 million clones, roughly 95% of them singletons, with approximately 0.13% in the top ten. What was sequenced was naive CD4+ T cells sorted from blood. The sample's subset: CD45RA+ positively selected. The receptors stem from a young man in good health.

A remark on this clone: The sample has other DNA sequences that encode this CDR3 too. J is TRBJ1-1 and V is TRBV27; D unclear. The V end was cut by 3 bases, the J end by 0 bases, with 5 bases between. Germline CDR1 is MNHEY and CDR2 is SMNVEV (reference sequence). The CDR3 loop spans 13 amino acids. The CDR3 here is CASSFALNTEAFF. The CDR3 nucleotides read TGTGCCAGCAGTTTCGCGTTGAACACTGAAGCTTTCTTT.

This clone was picked up one time. This rearrangement joins TRBV28 to TRBJ2-7, with 8 bases fitting TRBD2. Germline assignment: CDR1 MDHEN and CDR2 SYDVKM. The CDR3 totals 12 residues. V lost 5 bases, J lost 5 bases, and 2 bases stayed unmatched. In DNA form, the CDR3 reads TGTGCCAGCAGTGAGCGGGGGCACGAGCAGTACTTC. Its protein is CASSERGHEQYF.

V is TRBV5-6 and J is TRBJ2-7; TRBD1 aligns across 9 bases. Germline-derived CDR1 and CDR2 are SGHDT and YYEEEE. This CDR3 region has 14 residues. V lost 1 base, J lost 3 bases, and 2 bases stayed unmatched. The CDR3 region has the DNA TGTGCCAGCAGCTTGATGGGACAGGGCTACGAGCAGTACTTC. Encoded protein: CASSLMGQGYEQYF.

The genes are TRBV19 and TRBJ2-7; D is possibly TRBD1 (6 bases). In germline, CDR1 is LNHDA, CDR2 SQIVND (reference sequence). CDR3 length: 15 amino acids. The V and J ends lost 5 bases and 0 bases respectively, with 14 bases between them. The CDR3 region has the DNA TGTGCCAGTAGTCAGCCAGGGGCGACCTCCTACGAGCAGTACTTC. Encoded protein: CASSQPGATSYEQYF.

The J gene is TRBJ2-5, the V gene TRBV14; 11 bases fit TRBD2. The junction had 6 bases not matched to a gene; V was cut back by 4 bases and J by 5 bases. Germline V gene lookup returns CDR1 SGHDN and CDR2 FVKESK. This CDR3 is built from 15 residues. CDR3 sequence (DNA): TGTGCCAGCAGCCGACTAGCGGGGAGAGGGGAGACCCAGTACTTC. Amino acids: CASSRLAGRGETQYF.

The chain links TRBV27 to TRBJ2-3; D uncertain. CDR1 and CDR2 (germline): MNHEY, SMNVEV (reference sequence). There are 13 residues in the CDR3. Trimming removed 7 bases from V and 0 bases from J, with 8 bases in between. The DNA of the CDR3 is TGTGCCAGCAAACAGACTAGCACAGATACGCAGTATTTT. Amino acids: CASKQTSTDTQYF.

V usage is TRBV6-5 and J usage is TRBJ1-5; 9 nucleotides align to TRBD1. The trim removed 5 bases at V and 3 bases at J, leaving 5 bases unmatched. The CDR3 has 15 residues. CDR1 and CDR2 (germline): MNHEY, SVGAGI. The CDR3 spells CASSPGTGNNQPQHF. The CDR3 DNA reads as TGTGCCAGCAGTCCCGGGACAGGGAACAATCAGCCCCAGCATTTT.

This chain links TRBV6-5 with TRBJ1-4; D is unresolved. The length of the CDR3 is 14 residues. Trimming cost V 6 bases and J 4 bases, with 12 bases left between them. The germline V gene has CDR1 MNHEY and CDR2 SVGAGI. As DNA, the CDR3 is TGTGCCAGCAGGAAAAGACATATTAATGAAAAACTGTTTTTT. Amino acids: CASRKRHINEKLFF.

V usage is TRBV7-9 and J usage is TRBJ2-7; 16 nucleotides match TRBD2. The CDR3 covers 17 residues. Losses at the gene ends were 2 bases for V and 6 bases for J; bases not matched to a gene: 7. Germline CDR1 reads SEHNR; CDR2 reads FQNEAQ (reference sequence). The CDR3 DNA is TGTGCCAGCAGCTTATCCGGGACTAGCGGGAGGGCGTCCGAGCAGTACTTC. It yields the protein CASSLSGTSGRASEQYF.

The rearrangement uses TRBV5-4 and TRBJ1-2, with D perhaps TRBD1 (6 bases). V was pared by 4 bases and J by 7 bases, with 17 bases between. Germline CDR1 is SGHNT and CDR2 is YYREEE (reference sequence). The CDR3 totals 14 residues. In DNA, the CDR3 is TGTGCCAGCAGCCCCCAGGGGAAGGGGTTTGGCTACACCTTC. Protein product: CASSPQGKGFGYTF.

J is TRBJ1-1 and V is TRBV4-1; D is undetermined. The CDR3 has 17 residues. The V gene lost 3 bases and the J gene lost 2 bases, with 19 bases spanning the gap. The germline V gene has CDR1 MGHRA and CDR2 YSYEKL. The CDR3 region is CASSQAPSGLLNTEAFF. In DNA, the CDR3 is TGCGCCAGCAGCCAGGCTCCTTCGGGTCTACTCAACACTGAAGCTTTCTTT.

In its sample, this clone was seen once. This chain connects TRBV19 to TRBJ2-1; the D call may be TRBD1 or TRBD2 (5 bases each). The V gene lost 6 bases and the J gene lost 0 bases, with 12 bases spanning the gap. Looked up from germline, CDR1 is LNHDA and CDR2 is SQIVND (reference sequence). The CDR3 spans 15 residues. This CDR3 reads CASSWDGNSYNEQFF. As DNA, the CDR3 is TGTGCCAGTAGCTGGGACGGAAACTCCTACAATGAGCAGTTCTTC.

This clone has only a few counts. V and J are TRBV28 and TRBJ1-2; possible D gene TRBD1, 5 bases. This CDR3 has 12 residues. Trimming stripped 6 bases from V and 8 bases from J, with 13 bases between. Germline V gene sequence: CDR1 MDHEN, CDR2 SYDVKM. The CDR3 DNA sequence: TGTGCCAGCAGAGGAGGGGCCTGGGGCTACACCTTC. It encodes CASRGGAWGYTF.

The rearrangement uses TRBV13 and TRBJ2-1, with D unclear. V gave up 3 bases and J gave up 4 bases, with 7 bases separating them. Looked up from germline, CDR1 is PRHDT and CDR2 is FYEKMQ (reference sequence). The CDR3 is 13 residues long. The CDR3 DNA reads as TGTGCCAGCAGCTTGAACCGATACAATGAGCAGTTCTTC. It codes for CASSLNRYNEQFF.

V and J are TRBV9 and TRBJ2-3; 10 bases agree with TRBD1. V was pared by 3 bases and J by 3 bases, with 4 bases of the junction left unmatched. CDR3 length: 15 amino acids. Germline-derived CDR1 and CDR2 are SGDLS and YYNGEE. The CDR3 DNA reads TGTGCCAGCAGCGCAGACAGGGGGCGGACAGATACGCAGTATTTT. Protein: CASSADRGRTDTQYF.

The chain links TRBV4-1 to TRBJ1-1; no clear D gene. Germline-derived CDR1 and CDR2 are MGHRA and YSYEKL. There are 14 residues in the CDR3. Trimming cost V 1 base and J 0 bases, with 6 bases left between them. CDR3 sequence: CASSQVPMNTEAFF. CDR3 coding DNA: TGCGCCAGCAGCCAAGTCCCGATGAACACTGAAGCTTTCTTT.

V is TRBV5-4 and J is TRBJ2-5, with 8 bases matching TRBD2. The V gene end was trimmed by 4 bases and the J gene end by 2 bases; junction bases not matched to a gene: 10. CDR3 length: 16 residues. CDR1 and CDR2 from the germline V gene are SGHNT and YYREEE (reference sequence). CDR3: CASSPGTSGLQETQYF. As DNA, the CDR3 is TGTGCCAGCAGCCCCGGAACTAGCGGTTTACAAGAGACCCAGTACTTC. Filled out from reference TRBV5-4 and TRBJ2-5, the complete variable domain reads ETGVTQSPTHLIKTRGQQVTLRCSSQSGHNTVSWYQQALGQGPQFIFQYYREEENGRGNFPPRFSGLQFPNYSSELNVNALELDDSALYLCASSPGTSGLQETQYFGPGTRLLVL.

The V and J genes are TRBV5-5 and TRBJ2-7; D gene ambiguous. CDR3 length equals 17 residues. The germline CDR1 and CDR2 sequences are SGHKS and YYEKEE (reference sequence). With 0 bases removed from V and 2 bases from J, the gap between germline ends came to 18 bases. The CDR3 protein is CASSLGPQVQPAYEQYF. In nucleotides, the CDR3 is TGTGCCAGCAGCTTGGGGCCCCAAGTACAACCAGCCTACGAGCAGTACTTC.

This clone was observed a single time. This chain links TRBV19 with TRBJ1-4; perhaps TRBD1 as D (5 bases). Trimming removed 8 bases from V and 8 bases from J, with 15 bases in between. There are 13 residues in the CDR3. Germline V CDR1 and CDR2: LNHDA, SQIVND (reference sequence). For the CDR3, the DNA is TGTGCCAGTGGGACCAAGGGAGGCGAAAAACTGTTTTTT. It codes for CASGTKGGEKLFF.

The J gene is TRBJ2-1, the V gene TRBV9; D is ambiguous. Germline loops: CDR1 SGDLS, CDR2 YYNGEE. The CDR3 consists of 11 residues. V was clipped by 5 bases and J by 10 bases, with 10 bases between them. The CDR3 DNA is TGTGCCAGCAGTGCTAGTTGGGAGCAGTTCTTC. The encoded protein is CASSASWEQFF.

The chain couples TRBV7-3 to TRBJ2-7, with D hard to call. This CDR3 contains 13 residues. Germline V CDR1 and CDR2: SGHTA, FQGTGA. V was shortened by 1 base and J by 4 bases, with 8 bases between the two germline ends. The CDR3 coding sequence is TGTGCCAGCAGCTTAAATGCGGCTTACGAGCAGTACTTC. Translation gives CASSLNAAYEQYF.

This chain links TRBV30 with TRBJ1-1; D unresolved. V lost 1 base, J lost 6 bases, and 15 bases lay in between. The CDR3 has 14 amino acids. Per the germline V gene, CDR1 is GTSNPN and CDR2 is SVGIG (reference sequence). The DNA for the CDR3 is TGTGCCTGGAGTGCTGGTCTTGTATGGGCTGAAGCTTTCTTT. Protein sequence: CAWSAGLVWAEAFF.

This clone has only one observation. V usage is TRBV18 and J usage is TRBJ1-1, with D possibly matching TRBD1 (6 bases). This CDR3 is 15 amino acids long. CDR1 is KGHSH, CDR2 LQKENI, per germline. The germline V and J ends were trimmed by 4 bases and 4 bases, with 16 bases remaining between them. CDR3 in amino acids: CASSQNREAPTEAFF. The CDR3 bases are TGTGCCAGCTCACAAAACAGGGAGGCACCCACTGAAGCTTTCTTT.

This clone showed up just once. V usage is TRBV10-1 and J usage is TRBJ2-3; 8 positions agree with TRBD2. This CDR3 contains 15 residues. Germline CDR1 is WNHNN and CDR2 is SYGVQD (reference sequence). Trimming at V came to 6 bases and at J to 6 bases, leaving 11 bases not matched to a gene. CDR3 nucleotide sequence: TGCGCCAGCAGCCCCAACGGGAGGGCCGGGGATACGCAGTATTTT. The encoded protein is CASSPNGRAGDTQYF.

V and J are TRBV5-6 and TRBJ2-5; no clear D gene. The CDR3 has 15 amino acids. V shed 0 bases and J shed 5 bases, with 14 bases lying between them. Per germline, CDR1 SGHDT and CDR2 YYEEEE. The CDR3 nucleotides are TGTGCCAGCAGCTTGGCGGGCGTTCCTCCGGAGACCCAGTACTTC. It specifies CASSLAGVPPETQYF.